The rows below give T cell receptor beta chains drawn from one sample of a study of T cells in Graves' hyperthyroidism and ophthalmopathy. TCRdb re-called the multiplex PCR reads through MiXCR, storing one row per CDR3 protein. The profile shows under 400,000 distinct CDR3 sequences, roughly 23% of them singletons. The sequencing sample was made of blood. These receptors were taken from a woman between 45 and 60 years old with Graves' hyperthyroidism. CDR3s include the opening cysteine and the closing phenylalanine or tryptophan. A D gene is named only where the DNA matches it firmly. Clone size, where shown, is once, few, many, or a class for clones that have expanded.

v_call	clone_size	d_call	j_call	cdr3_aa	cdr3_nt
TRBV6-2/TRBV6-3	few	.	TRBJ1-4	CASSYQGWGTNEKLFF	TGTGCCAGCAGTTACCAGGGGTGGGGGACTAATGAAAAACTGTTTTTT
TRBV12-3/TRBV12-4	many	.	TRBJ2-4	CASSFGSTRGNIQYF	TGTGCCAGCAGTTTTGGGTCCACCCGGGGAAACATTCAGTACTTC
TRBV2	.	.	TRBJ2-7	CASSFRSLHRDYEQYF	TGTGCCAGCAGTTTTAGGAGTTTACATCGGGACTACGAGCAGTACTTC
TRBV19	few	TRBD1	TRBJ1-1	CASSPGQSRRNTEAFF	TGTGCCAGTAGTCCGGGACAGTCCCGGAGGAACACTGAAGCTTTCTTT
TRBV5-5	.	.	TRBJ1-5	CASGSGTSNQPQHF	TGTGCCAGCGGTTCTGGGACATCCAATCAGCCCCAGCATTTT
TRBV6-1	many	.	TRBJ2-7	CASRLLETGEQYF	TGTGCCAGCAGGCTTTTAGAGACTGGTGAGCAGTACTTC
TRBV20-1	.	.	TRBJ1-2	CSASLAGGLGGYTF	TGCAGTGCTAGTCTAGCGGGGGGCCTGGGTGGCTACACCTTC
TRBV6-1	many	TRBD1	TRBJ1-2	CASSEGTGRYGYTF	TGTGCCAGCAGTGAAGGGACAGGGCGCTATGGCTACACCTTC
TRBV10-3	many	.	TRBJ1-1	CAIKGTTNTEAFF	TGTGCCATCAAAGGGACAACCAACACTGAAGCTTTCTTT
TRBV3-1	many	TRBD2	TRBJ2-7	CASRPTSGGVQYF	TGTGCCAGCAGGCCAACTAGCGGGGGAGTGCAGTACTTC
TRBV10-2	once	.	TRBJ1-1	CASSERAMNTEAFF	TGCGCCAGCAGTGAGCGGGCCATGAACACTGAAGCTTTCTTT
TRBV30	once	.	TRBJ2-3	CAWTPGLGDTQYF	TGTGCCTGGACCCCCGGATTAGGAGATACGCAGTATTTT
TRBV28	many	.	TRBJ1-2	CASKSVGLLHGYTF	TGTGCCAGCAAAAGTGTAGGCCTCCTCCATGGCTACACCTTC
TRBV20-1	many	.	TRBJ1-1	CSARVGALGTEAFF	TGCAGTGCTAGAGTTGGGGCCTTGGGCACTGAAGCTTTCTTT
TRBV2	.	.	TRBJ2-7	CASSLAGGGRNSYEQYF	TGTGCCAGCAGTTTAGCGGGTGGGGGCAGGAACTCCTACGAGCAGTACTTC
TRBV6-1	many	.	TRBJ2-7	CASSEVEHTYEQYF	TGTGCCAGCAGTGAAGTCGAACATACCTACGAGCAGTACTTC
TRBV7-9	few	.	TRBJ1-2	CASSPGLNNYGYTF	TGTGCCAGCAGCCCAGGGTTAAATAACTATGGCTACACCTTC
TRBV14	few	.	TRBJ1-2	CASSPWTASSGGYTF	TGTGCCAGCAGCCCGTGGACAGCCAGCTCGGGAGGCTACACCTTC
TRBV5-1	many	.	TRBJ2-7	CASRPDSLQEQYF	TGCGCCAGCAGACCGGACAGTCTACAGGAGCAGTACTTC
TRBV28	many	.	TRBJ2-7	CASSSQDRIVEQYF	TGTGCCAGCAGTTCCCAGGACCGTATAGTCGAGCAGTACTTC
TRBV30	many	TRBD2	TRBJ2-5	CAWSVGGSGMTQYF	TGTGCCTGGAGTGTAGGTGGGAGCGGGATGACCCAGTACTTC
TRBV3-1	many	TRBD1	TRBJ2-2	CASSRRTGPTGELFF	TGTGCCAGCAGCCGACGGACAGGGCCCACCGGGGAGCTGTTTTTT
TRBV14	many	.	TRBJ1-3	CASSQDSWAGNTIYF	TGTGCCAGCAGCCAAGATTCTTGGGCTGGAAACACCATATATTTT
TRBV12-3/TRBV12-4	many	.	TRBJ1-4	CASRTQGLANEKLFF	TGTGCCAGCAGAACCCAGGGGCTGGCTAATGAAAAACTGTTTTTT
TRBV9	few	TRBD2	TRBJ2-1	CASSVRLAGLEQFF	TGTGCCAGCAGCGTTAGGCTAGCGGGGCTTGAGCAGTTCTTC
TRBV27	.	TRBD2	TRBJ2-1	CASRCSGREYNEQFF	TGTGCCAGCAGATGTAGCGGGAGGGAGTACAATGAGCAGTTCTTC
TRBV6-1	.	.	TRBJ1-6	CASSSPSGGRVNSPLHF	TGTGCCAGCAGTAGCCCCAGTGGGGGACGGGTTAATTCACCCCTCCACTTT
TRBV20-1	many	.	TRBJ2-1	CSAIRSSYNEQFF	TGCAGTGCTATCCGGAGCTCCTACAATGAGCAGTTCTTC
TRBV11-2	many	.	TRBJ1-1	CASSLARTQAFF	TGTGCCAGCAGCTTAGCCCGAACACAAGCTTTCTTT
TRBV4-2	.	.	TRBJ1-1	CASSPPRQLNTEAFF	TGTGCCAGCAGCCCACCCCGACAGTTGAACACTGAAGCTTTCTTT
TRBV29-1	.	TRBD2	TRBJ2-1	CSVGLAGYNEQFF	TGCAGCGTTGGACTAGCGGGATACAATGAGCAGTTCTTC
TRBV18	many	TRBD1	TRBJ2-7	CASSPGQGYYEQYF	TGTGCCAGCTCACCGGGACAGGGGTACTACGAGCAGTACTTC
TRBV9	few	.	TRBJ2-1	CASSVEAGKVSYNEQFF	TGTGCCAGCAGCGTGGAAGCGGGCAAGGTCTCCTACAATGAGCAGTTCTTC
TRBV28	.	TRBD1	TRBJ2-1	CASSYPPGQGYNEQFF	TGTGCCAGCAGTTATCCCCCGGGACAGGGTTACAATGAGCAGTTCTTC
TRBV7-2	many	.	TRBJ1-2	CASSLAPGRANYGYTF	TGTGCCAGCAGCTTAGCACCAGGGCGAGCTAACTATGGCTACACCTTC
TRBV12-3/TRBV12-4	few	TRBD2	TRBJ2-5	CASGLAERLAGKKETQYF	TGTGCCAGCGGTTTAGCGGAAAGGCTAGCGGGGAAGAAAGAGACCCAGTACTTC
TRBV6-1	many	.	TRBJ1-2	CASSYRGTGLGYGYTF	TGTGCCAGCAGTTACAGAGGGACGGGCCTGGGGTATGGCTACACCTTC
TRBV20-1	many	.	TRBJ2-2	CSARDLGGSITGELFF	TGCAGTGCTAGAGATCTGGGCGGGTCTATCACCGGGGAGCTGTTTTTT
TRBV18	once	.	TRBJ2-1	CASSPELGNEQFF	TGTGCCAGCTCACCAGAGCTAGGCAATGAGCAGTTCTTC
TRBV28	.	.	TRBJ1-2	CASSSAGGLGHGYTF	TGTGCCAGCAGTTCTGCCGGGGGGCTAGGCCATGGCTACACCTTC
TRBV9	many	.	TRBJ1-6	CASSFTGTQNSPLHF	TGTGCCAGCAGCTTTACCGGGACACAGAATTCACCCCTCCACTTT
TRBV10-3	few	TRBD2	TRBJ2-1	CAISELAGGNEQFF	TGTGCCATCAGTGAACTAGCGGGAGGGAATGAGCAGTTCTTC
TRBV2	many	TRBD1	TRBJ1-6	CASSPGTGGSPLHF	TGTGCCAGCAGTCCCGGGACAGGGGGTTCACCCCTCCACTTT
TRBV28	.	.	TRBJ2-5	CASNTKRRKETQYF	TGTGCCAGCAACACTAAGAGAAGGAAAGAGACCCAGTACTTC
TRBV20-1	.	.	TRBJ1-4	CSARDGGKLFF	TGCAGTGCTAGAGATGGTGGAAAACTGTTTTTT